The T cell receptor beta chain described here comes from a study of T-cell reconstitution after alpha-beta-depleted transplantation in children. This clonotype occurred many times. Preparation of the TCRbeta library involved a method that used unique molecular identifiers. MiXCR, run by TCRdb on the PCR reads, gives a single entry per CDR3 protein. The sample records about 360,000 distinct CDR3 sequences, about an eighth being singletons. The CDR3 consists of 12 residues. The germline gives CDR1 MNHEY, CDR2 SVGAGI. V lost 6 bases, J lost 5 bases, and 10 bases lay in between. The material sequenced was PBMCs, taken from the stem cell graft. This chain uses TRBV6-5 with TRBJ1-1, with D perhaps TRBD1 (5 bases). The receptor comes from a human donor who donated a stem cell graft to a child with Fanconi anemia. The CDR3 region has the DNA TGTGCCAGCAGCTATGGGGGGACTGAAGCTTTCTTT. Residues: CASSYGGTEAFF.